This T cell receptor (beta chain) was recovered during a study of OX40 agonist ivuxolimab in advanced cancers. Looking at the study overall: Ivuxolimab was delivered to patients intravenously every 2 weeks at doses spanning 0.01 to 10 mg/kg.

V was trimmed by 6 bases and J by 4 bases, leaving 19 bases between them. The CDR3 length is 16 residues. From germline, CDR1 is MNHEY and CDR2 SMNVEV (reference sequence). TCRdb keeps only in-frame clones here, not all; method: immunoSEQ multiplex PCR. The sample yields 71,000 or so clones, about 89% seen once. Study findings and constraints: With doses of 0.1 to 3.0 mg/kg, CD4+ and CD8+ blood T cells had undergone clonal expansion by week 6. In CD8+ T cells, expanded clones were on average more numerous than in CD4+.

Of note for this clone: The antigen is unknown.

The gene calls are TRBV27 and TRBJ2-1; weak D call: TRBD1 (6 bases). The sequencing used CD4+ or CD8+ T cells sorted from blood, collected in a trial of the OX40 agonist ivuxolimab. This receptor was obtained from an adult with an advanced solid tumor such as melanoma, head and neck, liver or kidney cancer. The CDR3 nucleotides read TGTGCCAGCAGCCGAGGGGACACCTTGGGTTACAATGAGCAGTTCTTC. Its protein is CASSRGDTLGYNEQFF.